This T cell receptor (beta chain) was profiled in a study of blood T cell repertoires in COVID-19 (TCRdb year 2020). Turning to the overall study: The collaborator samples originated in the United States, Italy and Spain and spanned the acute and convalescent phases of COVID-19. The prospective study material was composed of cDNA or gDNA derived from T cells, B-cell-depleted T cells, or PBMCs. Subjects who had been exposed to COVID-19, were actively infected with it, or had recovered from it provided the deeply sampled blood TCRbeta repertoires that made up the dataset. The repertoires were released in a freely available public database meant as a resource for research on the immune response to SARS-CoV-2. The samples were drawn from the first 160 participants of the ongoing ImmuneRACE study and from 1,254 subjects provided by 6 global collaborators. The sample metadata nearly always contained a de-identified subject ID, COVID-19 status, age in years and sex. Where available, HLA class I and class II types were taken from metadata supplied by the sample provider and were not determined by assay-based typing.

Whole blood was collected in K2EDTA tubes by collaborating institutions according to the institutions' own protocols. For TCRbeta analysis, collaborator samples were shipped as frozen whole blood, as isolated PBMCs, or as DNA extracted from either sample type. Overall study outcomes, separate from this receptor: The quantity of clinical and demographic metadata differed by source and by participant and was supplied without curation.

TCRbeta CDR3 regions were amplified from genomic DNA using the immunoSEQ Assay, a bias-controlled multiplex PCR. Processing in the source paper ran as follows. Within the assay, amplification of reference gene primers was used to estimate how many nucleated cells each sample contained. To quantify the absolute abundance of each unique TCRbeta CDR3 rearrangement, sequence reads were collapsed and filtered. For each sample, productive Simpson clonality was calculated as the square root of Simpson's diversity index across productive rearrangements. TCRdb provides this immuneACCESS table in a form limited to in-frame rearrangements. Some clones are lacking; in checked studies, under half of them reflect an unresolved V gene, and why the rest are absent is not known. Clone size and V and J calls were adopted from that table, with D and trimming inferred from the DNA. The sample data list approximately 220,000 clones, and 81% of these were observed just once. The ten most abundant clones make up 7.9% of the sample.

Comments on this clone: Its recognized antigen is unknown. Base qualities are not provided; no much larger clone lies one nucleotide away.

From the cysteine up to the phenylalanine, the CDR3 has a length of 17 residues. Only the CDR3 region is kept as DNA, spanning 51 bases read in frame from base 1. CDR1 and CDR2 are read off the germline V gene (reference sequence) as SGHKS and YYEKEE. The junction shows trimming of 2 bases on V and 8 bases on J, plus 20 bases between the germline ends. This TCR derives from a woman older than 75 with acute or convalescent COVID-19. Sequenced sample: peripheral blood. The V and J segments used are TRBV5-5 and TRBJ1-6, with TRBD1 tentatively as D gene (5 bases match). CDR3 reads: CASSFVPGGVLDSPLHF. The DNA is as follows: TGTGCCAGCAGCTTCGTACCCGGGGGTGTACTCGATTCACCCCTCCACTTT.